These 25 T cell receptor beta chains share one sample of origin, sequenced in a study of cytomegalovirus exposure and HLA in healthy donors. This table comes from immunoSEQ multiplex PCR, and its TCRdb copy is limited to in-frame clones, with some not included. The sample lists 200,000 to 250,000 clones, over 75% seen once, with about 2% in the top ten. The sample was PBMCs. The receptors originated from a woman between 18 and 29 years old in good health and CMV-seropositive.

The chain uses TRBV7-2 and TRBJ2-5; TRBD1 might be the D (5 bases). The ends were cut back, 5 bases at V and 5 bases at J, with 12 bases in the middle. The germline gives CDR1 SGHTA, CDR2 FQGNSA. CDR3 size: 13 residues. The CDR3 is CASSRPPGETQYF. CDR3 sequence (DNA): TGTGCCAGCAGCCGCCCCCCAGGGGAGACCCAGTACTTC. The full variable domain, in which reference TRBV7-2 and TRBJ2-5 provide the parts outside the CDR3, is GAGVSQSPSNKVTEKGKDVELRCDPISGHTALYWYRQSLGQGLEFLIYFQGNSAPDKSGLPSDRFSAERTGGSVSTLTIQRTQQEDSAVYLCASSRPPGETQYFGPGTRLLVL.

The chain joins TRBV28 to TRBJ1-1; D gene uncertain. The CDR3 sequence is 11 residues long. Trimming left V 2 bases short and J 11 bases short, with 9 bases between. From germline, CDR1 is MDHEN and CDR2 SYDVKM. CDR3 in DNA: TGTGCCAGCAGTTTAAGGTTAGCGGCTTTCTTT. It is translated as CASSLRLAAFF. Together with reference TRBV28 and TRBJ1-1, the CDR3 gives the full variable domain: DVKVTQSSRYLVKRTGEKVFLECVQDMDHENMFWYRQDPGLGLRLIYFSYDVKMKEKGDIPEGYSVSREKKERFSLILESASTNQTSMYLCASSLRLAAFFGQGTRLTVV.

The gene calls are TRBV6-5 and TRBJ2-7; 8 bases match TRBD1. With V trimmed by 6 bases and J by 3 bases, 10 bases remained unmatched. Germline CDR1 and CDR2: MNHEY and SVGAGI. There are 15 residues in the CDR3. The CDR3 region has the DNA TGTGCCAGCAGGAGCACCCGGGACAGGTACTACGAGCAGTACTTC. Its protein product is CASRSTRDRYYEQYF.

The chain is built from TRBV5-1 and TRBJ2-2, with 10 bases fitting TRBD2. Germline trimming cut 3 bases from V and 7 bases from J; bases unmatched to any gene: 6. In germline, CDR1 is SGHRS, CDR2 YFSETQ. The CDR3 consists of 15 residues. CDR3 coding DNA: TGCGCCAGCAGCTACAGCGGGGGGGGTCACGGGGAGCTGTTTTTT. Amino acids: CASSYSGGGHGELFF.

As for this clone: This sample also contains other DNA sequences that code for the same CDR3. The chain recombines TRBV10-3 with TRBJ1-2; a weak D match, TRBD1 (5 bases). Looked up from germline, CDR1 is ENHRY and CDR2 is SYGVKD. This CDR3 comprises 13 residues. Trimming cost V 4 bases and J 1 base, with 7 bases left between them. Here the CDR3 reads CAISAGGNYGYTF. CDR3 DNA: TGTGCCATCAGTGCGGGGGGTAACTATGGCTACACCTTC.

The chain recombines TRBV11-3 with TRBJ2-1; perhaps TRBD2 as D (5 bases). Germline CDR1 is SGHNT and CDR2 is YENEEA. This CDR3 is 11 amino acids long. Deletions cut 8 bases from V and 7 bases from J, with 9 bases between. CDR3 DNA sequence: TGTGCCAGCGGGGAGAAGAATGAGCAGTTCTTC. Translating it yields CASGEKNEQFF.

This clone was counted between two and nine times. J is TRBJ2-1 and V is TRBV29-1; 10 bases match TRBD2. The CDR3 is made up of 14 amino acids. V shed 4 bases, J shed 7 bases, and the junction held 7 bases outside the gene matches. The germline V gene has CDR1 SQVTM and CDR2 ANQGSEA. The CDR3 here is CSVGLAGDVNEQFF. The DNA for the CDR3 is TGCAGCGTTGGGCTAGCGGGAGATGTAAATGAGCAGTTCTTC.

The rearrangement links TRBV7-6 to TRBJ1-3, with D possibly matching TRBD1 (6 bases). V was cut by 5 bases and J by 4 bases, with 18 bases left in between. The germline CDR1 and CDR2 sequences are SGHVS and FNYEAQ. This CDR3 comprises 16 residues. The CDR3 sequence is CASSLSPGTPGNTIYF. The DNA for the CDR3 is TGTGCCAGCAGCCTTAGCCCTGGGACACCGGGAAACACCATATATTTT.

The genes are TRBV2 and TRBJ2-1, with 9 bases that match TRBD2. V trimming: 10 bases; J trimming: 0 bases; junction bases outside the gene matches: 4. Germline V lookup: CDR1 SNHLY, CDR2 FYNNEI. The CDR3 sequence is 14 residues long. The CDR3 bases are TGTGCCACCGGGGGACTAGCCTCCTACAATGAGCAGTTCTTC. Protein product: CATGGLASYNEQFF.

The chain employs TRBV7-9 and TRBJ1-2; possible D gene TRBD1, 6 bases. This CDR3 is 14 amino acids long. CDR1 and CDR2 (germline): SEHNR, FQNEAQ (reference sequence). The germline V and J ends were trimmed by 5 bases and 8 bases, with 18 bases remaining between them. The CDR3 protein is CASSGQETGRGYTF. CDR3 DNA: TGTGCCAGCAGCGGACAAGAGACAGGCAGGGGCTACACCTTC.

This rearrangement joins TRBV7-2 to TRBJ2-3, with D possibly being TRBD2 (5 bases). The CDR3 extends over 14 amino acids. The germline V gene encodes CDR1 SGHTA and CDR2 FQGNSA. Trimming stripped 5 bases from V and 2 bases from J, with 11 bases between. CDR3 sequence reads: CASSPGRFTDTQYF. The CDR3, as DNA: TGTGCCAGCAGCCCTGGGAGATTCACAGATACGCAGTATTTT. Full variable domain (rest looked up from reference TRBV7-2 and TRBJ2-3): GAGVSQSPSNKVTEKGKDVELRCDPISGHTALYWYRQSLGQGLEFLIYFQGNSAPDKSGLPSDRFSAERTGGSVSTLTIQRTQQEDSAVYLCASSPGRFTDTQYFGPGTRLTVL.

The gene calls are TRBV30 and TRBJ1-2, with D maybe TRBD1 (6 bases). The CDR3 covers 12 residues. Germline V gene sequence: CDR1 GTSNPN, CDR2 SVGIG (reference sequence). V lost 0 bases and J lost 8, with 10 bases in between. The chain's CDR3 is CAWSVRTEGYTF. CDR3 DNA: TGTGCCTGGAGTGTACGGACAGAAGGCTACACCTTC. Looking up the rest from reference TRBV30 and TRBJ1-2 gives the full variable domain: SQTIHQWPATLVQPVGSPLSLECTVEGTSNPNLYWYRQAAGRGLQLLFYSVGIGQISSEVPQNLSASRPQDRQFILSSKKLLLSDSGFYLCAWSVRTEGYTFGSGTRLTVV.

V usage is TRBV5-6 and J usage is TRBJ2-5, with D possibly TRBD1 on 5 matching bases. Between the trimmed V and J ends, which lost 3 bases and 2 bases, there was a span of 11 bases. There are 14 residues in the CDR3. Germline V gene lookup returns CDR1 SGHDT and CDR2 YYEEEE. The CDR3 protein is CASSSLAGQETQYF. DNA of the CDR3: TGTGCCAGCAGCTCTTTAGCAGGGCAAGAGACCCAGTACTTC.

The CDR3 region has the DNA TGTGCCAGCAGTGGATTAGAGGGAACTGAAGCTTTCTTT. Encoded protein: CASSGLEGTEAFF. The rearrangement links TRBV2 to TRBJ1-1; D not resolved. Germline loops: CDR1 SNHLY, CDR2 FYNNEI. The CDR3 is made up of 13 amino acids. V lost 4 bases and J 5 bases, leaving 11 bases between the germline ends.

V gene TRBV10-1 combines with J gene TRBJ2-3; 13 bases fit TRBD2. With V trimmed by 4 bases and J by 5 bases, 0 bases remained unmatched. The CDR3 extends over 14 amino acids. Germline V lookup: CDR1 WNHNN, CDR2 SYGVQD (reference sequence). The CDR3 region has the DNA TGCGCCAGCAGTGGGACTAGCGGGAGAGATACGCAGTATTTT. Translated, it gives CASSGTSGRDTQYF.

The V and J genes are TRBV4-2 and TRBJ2-5; weak D call: TRBD2 (6 bases). The V end was cut by 8 bases, the J end by 4 bases, with 20 bases between. The germline CDR1 and CDR2 sequences are LGHNA and YNFKEQ. The length of the CDR3 is 15 residues. CDR3 in amino acids: CASGGRGARRETQYF. As DNA, the CDR3 is TGTGCCAGCGGGGGGAGAGGGGCGCGGAGAGAGACCCAGTACTTC.

This clone was seen a few times. The V call is TRBV5-1, the J call TRBJ2-5; 8 bases agree with TRBD1. After removal of 4 bases from V and 5 bases from J, the junction contained 7 bases not matched to a gene. The CDR3 is made up of 14 amino acids. Germline CDR1 reads SGHRS; CDR2 reads YFSETQ. This CDR3 is CASSRGQGGETQYF. The CDR3, as DNA: TGCGCCAGCAGCCGCGGACAGGGTGGGGAGACCCAGTACTTC.

The chain carries TRBV2 and TRBJ1-1; perhaps TRBD1 as D (6 bases). In germline, CDR1 is SNHLY, CDR2 FYNNEI. CDR3 length: 14 residues. Trimming shortened V by 8 bases and J by 0 bases, and 13 bases separated the two germline ends. The chain's CDR3 is CASGDTFMNTEAFF. CDR3 bases: TGTGCCAGCGGGGACACCTTCATGAACACTGAAGCTTTCTTT.

The V and J genes are TRBV4-1 and TRBJ2-7; D uncertain. Deletions cut 1 base from V and 2 bases from J, with 15 bases between. The germline CDR1 and CDR2 sequences are MGHRA and YSYEKL. The CDR3 spans 16 residues. CDR3 nucleotides: TGCGCCAGCAGCCAAGTTTCGTCTCAAAACACCTACGAGCAGTACTTC. The encoded protein is CASSQVSSQNTYEQYF.

The chain combines TRBV29-1 with TRBJ2-1; TRBD2 aligns across 12 bases. Germline V lookup: CDR1 SQVTM, CDR2 ANQGSEA. The CDR3 totals 13 residues. With V trimmed by 5 bases and J by 8 bases, 4 bases remained unmatched. CDR3 residues: CSVTSGRIDEQFF. The CDR3 DNA sequence: TGCAGCGTTACTAGCGGGAGGATAGATGAGCAGTTCTTC.

V usage is TRBV28 and J usage is TRBJ1-5, with D hard to call. The germline V gene has CDR1 MDHEN and CDR2 SYDVKM. There are 12 residues in the CDR3. V shed 8 bases and J shed 3 bases, with 8 bases lying between them. CDR3 sequence (DNA): TGTGCCAGCGACCAGGTCAATCAGCCCCAGCATTTT. Its translation: CASDQVNQPQHF.

This clone was observed a single time. The chain joins TRBV28 to TRBJ2-7; 8 bases agree with TRBD2. CDR1 and CDR2 from the germline V gene are MDHEN and SYDVKM. V was pared by 2 bases and J by 4 bases, with 7 bases of the junction left unmatched. The CDR3 loop spans 15 amino acids. The CDR3: CASSLVREGRYEQYF. The DNA of the CDR3 is TGTGCCAGCAGTTTAGTACGGGAGGGCCGTTACGAGCAGTACTTC.

The V gene is TRBV29-1, the J gene TRBJ2-5, with 10 bases aligning to TRBD2. V dropped 3 bases and J dropped 4; count of bases not matched to a gene: 5. The CDR3 has 14 residues. Germline V gene sequence: CDR1 SQVTM, CDR2 ANQGSEA. CDR3 sequence (DNA): TGCAGCGTTGAGGGACGACTAGCGGGAGAGACCCAGTACTTC. Translated: CSVEGRLAGETQYF.

The rearrangement joins TRBV10-3 to TRBJ2-4; weak D call: TRBD1 (6 bases). CDR3 size: 16 residues. Germline CDR1 and CDR2: ENHRY and SYGVKD. The V and J ends lost 2 bases and 0 bases respectively, with 11 bases between them. The DNA for the CDR3 is TGTGCCATCAGTGAGCCGGGACACCCAGCCAAAAACATTCAGTACTTC. This codes for CAISEPGHPAKNIQYF.

The rearrangement links TRBV28 to TRBJ1-2; D remains ambiguous. V was pared by 3 bases and J by 0 bases, with 17 bases between. Per the germline V gene, CDR1 is MDHEN and CDR2 is SYDVKM. There are 17 residues in the CDR3. The CDR3 loop reads CASSFLRVTHPNYGYTF. CDR3 DNA: TGTGCCAGCAGTTTTTTGAGGGTAACCCATCCTAACTATGGCTACACCTTC.